The TCR beta chain under discussion was sequenced for a study of blood T cell repertoires in COVID-19. Study context: Spain, Italy and the United States supplied samples that represented acute and convalescent COVID-19.

In the authors' workflow: Amplification from reference gene primers served as the basis for estimated nucleated cell counts. The assay was immunoSEQ multiplex PCR, and TCRdb's table has in-frame clones only and misses some. V and J calls and clone size come straight from that table; D and trimming were deduced from the DNA. Of 190,000 or so clones detected, around 87% appear once; the ten largest clones hold about 2.5%. The CDR3 loop spans 14 amino acids. V lost 5 bases and J lost 4, with 14 bases in between. Germline V CDR1 and CDR2: SNHLY, FYNNEI. The chain is built from TRBV2 and TRBJ1-2, with D tentatively TRBD1 (6 bases). This TCR was recovered from a man between 40 and 49 years old with active or convalescent COVID-19. Sequencing was done on a sample of peripheral blood. This CDR3 is CASSRLSDSYGYTF. In DNA, the CDR3 is TGTGCCAGCAGTCGTTTATCGGACAGCTATGGCTACACCTTC. The full variable domain, rest sourced from reference TRBV2 and TRBJ1-2, is EPEVTQTPSHQVTQMGQEVILRCVPISNHLYFYWYRQILGQKVEFLVSFYNNEISEKSEIFDDQFSVERPDGSNFTLKIRSTKLEDSAMYFCASSRLSDSYGYTFGSGTRLTVV.